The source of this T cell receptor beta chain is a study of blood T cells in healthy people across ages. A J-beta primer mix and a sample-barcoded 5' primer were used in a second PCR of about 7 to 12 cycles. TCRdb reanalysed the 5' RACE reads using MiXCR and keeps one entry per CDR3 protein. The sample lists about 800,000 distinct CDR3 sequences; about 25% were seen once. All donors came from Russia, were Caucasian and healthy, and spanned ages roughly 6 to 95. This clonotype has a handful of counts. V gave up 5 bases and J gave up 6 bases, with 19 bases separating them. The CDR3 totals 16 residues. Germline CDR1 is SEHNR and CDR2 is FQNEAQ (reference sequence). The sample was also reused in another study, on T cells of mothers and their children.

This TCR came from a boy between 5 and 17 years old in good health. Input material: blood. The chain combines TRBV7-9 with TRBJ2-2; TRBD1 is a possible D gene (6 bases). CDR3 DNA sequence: TGTGCCAGCAGCCTGGGGGCAGGGCCGGTCCCCGGGGAGCTGTTTTTT. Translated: CASSLGAGPVPGELFF.